This TCR beta chain came from a study of T cell repertoires in cytomegalovirus infection. General study findings and limits: Clonotypes of TCR beta that were HLA-C-restricted and CMV-specific dominated the ex vivo response.

From the reads, TCRdb called clonotypes with MiXCR, one entry per CDR3 protein. The data contain about 130,000 distinct CDR3 sequences, over 25% of them singletons. Germline V gives CDR1 SGHDN, CDR2 FVKESK. Trimming removed 2 bases from V and 6 bases from J, with 18 bases in between. This CDR3 has 16 residues. Points on this clonotype: Its antigen remains unknown.

The clonotype was recovered from a human donor in good health (CMV status not recorded). Some clones in this sample may be carry-over from other donors' samples. Sequenced material: CD8+ T cells from cultured PBMCs, taken from culture after CMV antigen stimulation. The chain couples TRBV14 to TRBJ2-3; either TRBD1 or TRBD2 may fit D (5 bases each). For the CDR3, the DNA is TGTGCCAGCAGCCAATCTCTGCCGGGGCTGGTTGATACGCAGTATTTT. Encoded protein: CASSQSLPGLVDTQYF.